The present T cell receptor beta chain was sequenced within a study of prognosis after radiotherapy for stage I lung cancer (dated by TCRdb to about 2021). Background on the whole study: Between April 2018 and January 2019, approximately 20 stage I NSCLC patients were enrolled in Nanjing, China. Several patients had oligometastatic NSCLC after their primary tumor was surgically resected, and approximately 13 patients had newly diagnosed primary stage I lung tumors. All patients were regarded as medically inoperable, because of comorbidities in over 10 patients and refusal of surgery in roughly 7 patients. The cohort included about a dozen men and more than 5 women, with a median age of approximately 75 years and a range of about 53 to 85 years. On tumor histology, roughly 11 patients had adenocarcinoma and more than 5 had squamous cell carcinoma. Image-guided IMRT or VMAT was used to deliver SBRT in 3 to 5 fractions at a biologically effective dose of at least 100 Gy. No patient received concurrent therapy alongside SBRT. About 20% of the 19 patients developed distant metastases after SBRT, at a median of approximately 7 months; the other 15 showed no significant progression. This study profiled peripheral blood TCR beta repertoires from stage I NSCLC patients before and after stereotactic body radiotherapy and linked the repertoires to distant failure. For each of the roughly 20 patients, one blood sample was taken before SBRT and one after, so the study sequenced approximately 40 samples in total.

This clonotype was seen repeatedly, ten times or more. The antigen this receptor binds is unknown. Per-base qualities were not stored, and no clone one base away is much larger. Trimming leaves V shorter by 3 bases and J shorter by 6 bases, with the junction holding 6 bases beyond the gene matches. Sequences DFQATT (CDR1) and SNEGSKA (CDR2) are obtained from the germline V gene (reference sequence). The CDR3 holds 13 amino acids from the cysteine to the phenylalanine. Only the CDR3 DNA is retained, 39 bases long and in frame from the first base. All patients had node-negative disease on CT and PET/CT, and none had a history of other malignancies or had previously received chemotherapy or radiotherapy. At each of the two time points, 6 to 7 milliliters of peripheral venous blood were collected into EDTA tubes. Ficoll-Paque Plus density-gradient centrifugation was used to isolate PBMCs. Samples were stored at -80°C immediately after collection until analysis.

Two rounds of multiplex PCR on genomic DNA were used to amplify the TCR beta CDR3 region. The first PCR round used primers specific to each TRBV and TRBJ gene, with sequences filed in Chinese patent CN105087789A. Universal primers were used in the second round of PCR. The Roche High Pure PCR Template Preparation Kit was used to extract genomic DNA from the frozen PBMCs. Libraries were sequenced paired-end with 151 bp reads on an Illumina HiSeq 3000. The original pipeline was this. CutAdapt was used to discard raw reads that did not contain the multiplex PCR primer sequences. High-quality paired reads were merged into contigs with PEAR. TRB V, D and J gene segments were assigned to each contig with MiXCR by alignment to reference sequences. CDR3 sequences were clustered by base quality and sequence similarity to remove sequencing errors. Shannon entropy, normalized by the natural log of the productive TCR sequence number, served as the measure of diversity. Clonality was defined as one minus Shannon entropy divided by the natural log of the number of unique clonotypes. The Youden index of ROC curves was used to select progression-free survival cut-offs for repertoire metrics, and analyses were performed in R 3.5.3. TCRdb itself trimmed the public reads at Q25 with fastp, ran MiXCR and retained productive beta chains. Here each entry gathers all rows of one CDR3 protein and keeps the most common genes and DNA. TCRdb, not the original authors, processed these V and J calls. The sample table lists around 13,000 distinct CDR3 sequences, less than 35% of them with a count of one. The ten top clones hold roughly 12% of the sample.

The full study reports these points: All reported P values were unadjusted for multiple comparisons. No determination of tumor specificity was made for expanded TCR clones. Unique TCR clone counts fell after SBRT (median 10,088 before versus several thousand after; Wilcoxon paired P=0.011). Post-SBRT Shannon entropy and its change from baseline were lower in patients who developed distant metastases; baseline Shannon entropy was not associated with metastases. Limitations of the study included a small cohort and short follow-up, and the study findings need independent validation. TRBV and TRBJ usage frequencies reportedly differed by metastasis status, in two V genes at baseline and in several V and two J genes after SBRT.

The V gene is TRBV20-1 and the J gene is TRBJ2-7, with TRBD1 identical over 9 junction bases. The origin of this receptor is a donor aged 50 or older with non-small cell lung cancer. Source: PBMCs, taken before or after stereotactic body radiation therapy (not recorded which). The CDR3 region: CSARAWTGVEQYF. The DNA is as follows: TGCAGTGCTAGGGCCTGGACAGGGGTCGAGCAGTACTTC.